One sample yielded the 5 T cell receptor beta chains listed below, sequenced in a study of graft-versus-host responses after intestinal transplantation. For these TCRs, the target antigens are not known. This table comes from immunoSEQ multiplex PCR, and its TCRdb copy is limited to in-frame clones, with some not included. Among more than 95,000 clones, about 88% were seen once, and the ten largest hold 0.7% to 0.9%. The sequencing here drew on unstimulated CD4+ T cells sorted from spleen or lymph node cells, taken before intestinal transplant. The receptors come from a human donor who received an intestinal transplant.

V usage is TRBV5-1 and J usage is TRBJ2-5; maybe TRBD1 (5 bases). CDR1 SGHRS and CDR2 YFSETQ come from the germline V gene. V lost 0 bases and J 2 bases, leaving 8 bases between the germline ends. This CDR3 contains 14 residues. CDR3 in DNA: TGCGCCAGCAGCTTGGGCAGGGTACAAGAGACCCAGTACTTC. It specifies CASSLGRVQETQYF.

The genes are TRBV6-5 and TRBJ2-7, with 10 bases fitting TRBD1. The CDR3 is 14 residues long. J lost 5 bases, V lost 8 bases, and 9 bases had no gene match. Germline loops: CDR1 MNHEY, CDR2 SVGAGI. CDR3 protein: CASGTGQGFHEQYF. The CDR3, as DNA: TGTGCCAGCGGGACGGGACAGGGGTTCCACGAGCAGTACTTC.

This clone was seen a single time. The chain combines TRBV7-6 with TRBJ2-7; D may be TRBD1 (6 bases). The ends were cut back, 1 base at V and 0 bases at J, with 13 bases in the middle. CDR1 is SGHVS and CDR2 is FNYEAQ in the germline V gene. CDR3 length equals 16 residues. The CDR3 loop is CASSLVSGASSYEQYF. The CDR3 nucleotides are TGTGCCAGCAGCTTAGTTTCAGGGGCAAGCTCCTACGAGCAGTACTTC.

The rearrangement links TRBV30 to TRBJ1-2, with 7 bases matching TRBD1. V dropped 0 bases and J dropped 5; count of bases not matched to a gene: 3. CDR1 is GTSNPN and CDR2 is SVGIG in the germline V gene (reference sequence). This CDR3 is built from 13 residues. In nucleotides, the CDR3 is TGTGCCTGGAGTGTACAGGGGATGTATGGCTACACCTTC. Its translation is CAWSVQGMYGYTF.

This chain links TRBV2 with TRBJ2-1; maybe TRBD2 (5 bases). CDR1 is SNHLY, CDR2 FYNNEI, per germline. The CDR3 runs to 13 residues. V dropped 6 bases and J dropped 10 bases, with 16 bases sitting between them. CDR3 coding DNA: TGTGCCAGCAGCGCCGGTGAGCGAGGGGAGCAGTTCTTC. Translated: CASSAGERGEQFF.